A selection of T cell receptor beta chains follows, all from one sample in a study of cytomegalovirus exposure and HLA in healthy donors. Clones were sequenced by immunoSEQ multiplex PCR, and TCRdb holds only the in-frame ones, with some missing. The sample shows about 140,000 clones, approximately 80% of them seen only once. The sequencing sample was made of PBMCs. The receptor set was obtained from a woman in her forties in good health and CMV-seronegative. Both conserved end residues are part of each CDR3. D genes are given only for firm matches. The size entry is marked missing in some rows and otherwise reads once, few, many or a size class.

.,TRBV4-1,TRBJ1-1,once,TGCGCCAGCAGCCAAGAACGGGCGGGGGGTCGGATTGAAGCTTTCTTT,CASSQERAGGRIEAFF
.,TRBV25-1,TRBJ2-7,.,TGTGCCAGCAGTTGGCCCAGCTCCTACGAGCAGTACTTC,CASSWPSSYEQYF
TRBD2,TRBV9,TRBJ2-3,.,TGTGCCAGCAGCGTAGTTAGTCTAGCGGGAGTAGATACGCAGTATTTT,CASSVVSLAGVDTQYF
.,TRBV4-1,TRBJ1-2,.,TGCGCCAGCAGCCGTGTACCGGGACTGGAAGGCTACACCTTC,CASSRVPGLEGYTF
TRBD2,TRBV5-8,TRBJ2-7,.,TGTGCCAGCAGCGACGGACTAGCGGACGAGCAGTACTTC,CASSDGLADEQYF
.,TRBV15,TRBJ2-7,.,TGTGCCACCAGCAGTGGTCCGGATAGGGGCGAGCAGTACTTC,CATSSGPDRGEQYF
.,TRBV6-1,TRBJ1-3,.,TGTGCCACTAAGCCCCCAGGGGTCTCTGGAAACACCATATATTTT,CATKPPGVSGNTIYF
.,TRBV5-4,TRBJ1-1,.,TGTGCCAGCAGCTTGGACAGTTATACTGAAGCTTTCTTT,CASSLDSYTEAFF
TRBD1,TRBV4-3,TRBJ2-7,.,TGCGCCAGCAGCCAGGAAAACAGGGGACCCTACGAGCAGTACTTC,CASSQENRGPYEQYF
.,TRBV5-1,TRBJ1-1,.,TGCGCCAGCAGCTTGGGGGCCGCCTCCGGCACTGAAGCTTTCTTT,CASSLGAASGTEAFF
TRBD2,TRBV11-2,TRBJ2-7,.,TGTGCCAGTGCTAGCGGCTACTCCTACGAGCAGTACTTC,CASASGYSYEQYF
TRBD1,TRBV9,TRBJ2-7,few,TGTGCCAGCAGCCCTCTGGACAGGGACTACGAGCAGTACTTC,CASSPLDRDYEQYF
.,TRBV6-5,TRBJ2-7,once,TGTGCCAGCAGTCGCCTACTAGGCGGGACTTACGAGCAGTACTTC,CASSRLLGGTYEQYF
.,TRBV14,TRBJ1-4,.,TGTGCCAGCAGCCAATTTCAGGGGCTGAATGAAAAACTGTTTTTT,CASSQFQGLNEKLFF
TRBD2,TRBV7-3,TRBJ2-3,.,TGTGCCAGCAGCACCGGGACTAGCGGGTGGGGCACAGATACGCAGTATTTT,CASSTGTSGWGTDTQYF
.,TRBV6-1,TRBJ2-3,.,TGTGCCAGCAGTGATGGGTCTAGCCGCCCCACAGATACGCAGTATTTT,CASSDGSSRPTDTQYF
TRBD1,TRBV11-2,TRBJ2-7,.,TGTGCCAGCAGCGCCGGGACAGGCGATAGCTCCTACGAGCAGTACTTC,CASSAGTGDSSYEQYF
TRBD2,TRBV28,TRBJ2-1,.,TGTGCCAGCAGTTTATGGCTAGCGGGAGGAAGGGATGAGCAGTTCTTC,CASSLWLAGGRDEQFF
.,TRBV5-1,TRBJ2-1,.,TGCGCCAGCAGCTTGGCACGGGACGGGGGAGGACCCGGGGCGAATAATGAGCAGTTCTTC,CASSLARDGGGPGANNEQFF
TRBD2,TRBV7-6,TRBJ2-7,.,TGTGCCAGCAGCTTAGTGGGATATAGCGGGGGTTCCTACGAGCAGTACTTC,CASSLVGYSGGSYEQYF
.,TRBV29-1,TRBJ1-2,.,TGCAGCGTTGTATTCCTGGACTCATATAACTATGGCTACACCTTC,CSVVFLDSYNYGYTF
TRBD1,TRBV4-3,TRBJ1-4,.,TGCGCCAGCAGCCAGCACAGGGGGCAGGCTAATGAAAAACTGTTTTTT,CASSQHRGQANEKLFF
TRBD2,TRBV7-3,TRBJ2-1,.,TGTGCCAGCAGCTTAATGGGACTAGCGGGGTACAATGAGCAGTTCTTC,CASSLMGLAGYNEQFF
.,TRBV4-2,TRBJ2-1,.,TGTGCCAGCAGCCAAGGAGGCGGAGGGCGGGACCCCGTAATCTTC,CASSQGGGGRDPVIF
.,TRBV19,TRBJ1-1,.,TGTGCCAGTAGTATTTTGACAGACACGAACACTGAAGCTTTCTTT,CASSILTDTNTEAFF
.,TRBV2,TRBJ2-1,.,TGTGCCAGCAGTGATTCCATACAAGTTCCCTTCTTC,CASSDSIQVPFF
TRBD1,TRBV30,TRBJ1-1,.,TGTGCCTGGGCGGGACAGATGAACACTGAAGCTTTCTTT,CAWAGQMNTEAFF
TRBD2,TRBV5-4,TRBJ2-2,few,TGTGCCAGCAGCGGACTAGCGGGAGTGGGGACCGGGGAGCTGTTTTTT,CASSGLAGVGTGELFF
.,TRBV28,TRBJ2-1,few,TGTGCCAGCAGTTTATGGTGGGGAGCCTACAATGAGCAGTTCTTC,CASSLWWGAYNEQFF
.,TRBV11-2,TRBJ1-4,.,TGTGCCAGCAGCTTAGTAGGGCTGGGGGGGAAAGGCATTGAAAAACTGTTTTTT,CASSLVGLGGKGIEKLFF
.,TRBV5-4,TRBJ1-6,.,TGTGCCAGCAGCTTGGTAACCGTGAGCTCCTATAATTCACCCCTCCACTTT,CASSLVTVSSYNSPLHF
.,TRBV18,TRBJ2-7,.,TGTGCCAGCTCACCAGTCCAGGAAATCTACGAGCAGTACTTC,CASSPVQEIYEQYF
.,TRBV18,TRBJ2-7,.,TGTGCCAGCTCACCACGCGGGACAGCCGCGAGTCGCGAGCAGTACTTC,CASSPRGTAASREQYF
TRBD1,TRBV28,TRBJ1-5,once,TGTGCCAGCAGCCAGGGGGCATATAGCAATCAGCCCCAGCATTTT,CASSQGAYSNQPQHF
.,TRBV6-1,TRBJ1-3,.,TGTGCCAGCAGTGAATTGGGCGCAGGGAACGGAAACACCATATATTTT,CASSELGAGNGNTIYF
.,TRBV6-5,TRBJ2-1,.,TGTGCCAGCAGTTACTCTGTCGGGGAGGTCAACAATGAGCAGTTCTTC,CASSYSVGEVNNEQFF
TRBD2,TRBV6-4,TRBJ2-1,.,TGTGCCAGCAGTGGTAGCGGGAGTAGATTCAATGAGCAGTTCTTC,CASSGSGSRFNEQFF
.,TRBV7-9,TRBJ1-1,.,TGTGCCAGCAGCTCTCTGGGGGCCACTGAAGCTTTCTTT,CASSSLGATEAFF
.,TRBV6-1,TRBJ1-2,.,TGTGCCAGCAGAGGGGACATGCTCTTATATGGCTACACCTTC,CASRGDMLLYGYTF
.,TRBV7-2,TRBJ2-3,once,TGTGCCAGCAGCTTAGGAGGCCGCGGTGGCACAGATACGCAGTATTTT,CASSLGGRGGTDTQYF
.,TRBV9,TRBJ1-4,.,TGTGCCAGCACGGCGGGGGCAGGTTCAACTAATGAAAAACTGTTTTTT,CASTAGAGSTNEKLFF
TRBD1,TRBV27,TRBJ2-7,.,TGTGCCAGCAGTATTGGACAGGGCTACGAGCAGTACTTC,CASSIGQGYEQYF
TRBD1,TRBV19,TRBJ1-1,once,TGTGCCAGTAGCCCGGGACAGACTGAAGCTTTCTTT,CASSPGQTEAFF
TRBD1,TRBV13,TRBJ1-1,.,TGTGCCAGCAGCTCCTTAATGGGGGACAGGAACACTGAAGCTTTCTTT,CASSSLMGDRNTEAFF
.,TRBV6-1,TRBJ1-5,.,TGTGCCAGCAGTGAAACACCGGGAGATCAGCCCCAGCATTTT,CASSETPGDQPQHF
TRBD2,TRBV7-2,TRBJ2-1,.,TGTGCCAGCAGTCGCGGGAGTCCTAGCAGCAATGAGCAGTTCTTC,CASSRGSPSSNEQFF
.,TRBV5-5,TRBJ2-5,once,TGTGCCAGCAGCTTGGATTGGGGGGCGGGAGACGGCGAGACCCAGTACTTC,CASSLDWGAGDGETQYF
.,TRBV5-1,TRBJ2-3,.,TGCGCCAGCAAAGACAGTTTCTTCACAGATACGCAGTATTTT,CASKDSFFTDTQYF
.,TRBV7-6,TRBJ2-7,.,TGTGCCAGCAGCTTCAGCTCCTACGAGCAGTACTTC,CASSFSSYEQYF
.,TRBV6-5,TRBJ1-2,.,TGTGCCAGCAGTACCCTCCAGGGTAACTATGGCTACACCTTC,CASSTLQGNYGYTF
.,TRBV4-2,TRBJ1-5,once,TGTGCCAGCAGCCAAGATCGAGGGCCCCAGCATTTT,CASSQDRGPQHF
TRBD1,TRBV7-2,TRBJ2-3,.,TGTGCCAGCACCCGGGACAGGGCCACAGATACGCAGTATTTT,CASTRDRATDTQYF
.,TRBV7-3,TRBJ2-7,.,TGTGCCAGCAGCTGGGGGGGCGGGGGCGAGCAGTACTTC,CASSWGGGGEQYF
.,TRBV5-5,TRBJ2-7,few,TGTGCCAGCACTTCGGGTGAAGTCCACTACGAGCAGTACTTC,CASTSGEVHYEQYF